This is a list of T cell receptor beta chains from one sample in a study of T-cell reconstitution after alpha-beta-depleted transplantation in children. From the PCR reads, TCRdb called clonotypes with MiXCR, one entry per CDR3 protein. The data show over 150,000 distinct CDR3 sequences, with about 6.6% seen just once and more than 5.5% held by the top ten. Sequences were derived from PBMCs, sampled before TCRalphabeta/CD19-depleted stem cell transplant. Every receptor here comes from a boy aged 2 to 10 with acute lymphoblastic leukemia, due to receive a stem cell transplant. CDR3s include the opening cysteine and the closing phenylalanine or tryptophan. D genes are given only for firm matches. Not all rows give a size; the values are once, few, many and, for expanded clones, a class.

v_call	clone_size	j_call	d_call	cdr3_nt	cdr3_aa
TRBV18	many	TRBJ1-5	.	TGTGCCAGCTCGGAGACTAGAGGGAATCAGCCCCAGCATTTT	CASSETRGNQPQHF
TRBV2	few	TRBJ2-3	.	TGTGCCAGCAGGGGGAGGCCCACAGATACGCAGTATTTT	CASRGRPTDTQYF
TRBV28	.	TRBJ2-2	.	TGTGCCAGCAGCTCAGCCAGGGGGGCGAACACCGGGGAGCTGTTTTTT	CASSSARGANTGELFF
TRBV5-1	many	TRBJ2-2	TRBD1	TGCGCCAGCAGCGCTTCCGGGACAGACACCGGGGAGCTGTTTTTT	CASSASGTDTGELFF
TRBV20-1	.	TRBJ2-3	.	TGCAGTGCTAGACACCCAGCGGAGAGCACAGATACGCAGTATTTT	CSARHPAESTDTQYF
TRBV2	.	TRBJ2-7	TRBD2	TGTGCCAGTGAGGCGGGGGTCAACGAGCAGTACTTC	CASEAGVNEQYF
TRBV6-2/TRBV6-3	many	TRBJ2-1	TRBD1	TGTGCCAGCAGCACCCGGGACAGAGGATACAATGAGCAGTTCTTC	CASSTRDRGYNEQFF
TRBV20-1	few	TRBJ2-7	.	TGCAGTGCTAGAGATTTAGGTCAACTCCACCGGGACGAGCAGTACTTC	CSARDLGQLHRDEQYF
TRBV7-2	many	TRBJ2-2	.	TGTGCCAGCAGCTCCCACAGTGCCGGGGAGCTGTTTTTT	CASSSHSAGELFF
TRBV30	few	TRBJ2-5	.	TGTGCCTGGAGTGCTGATGGTTTCTTGGGAACCCAGTACTTC	CAWSADGFLGTQYF
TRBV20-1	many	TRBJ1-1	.	TGCAGTGCTAGCAGGGTTGACACTGAAGCTTTCTTT	CSASRVDTEAFF
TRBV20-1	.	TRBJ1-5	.	TGCAGTGCTAGTCAACAGGGATCCGGCAATCAGCCCCAGCATTTT	CSASQQGSGNQPQHF
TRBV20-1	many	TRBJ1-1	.	TGCAGTGCTAGAGATCCGAGGGGCATGAACACTGAAGCTTTCTTT	CSARDPRGMNTEAFF
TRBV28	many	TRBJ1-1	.	TGTGCCAGCAGTTTTAGGTTCGATTCTGCAGAAGCTTTCTTT	CASSFRFDSAEAFF
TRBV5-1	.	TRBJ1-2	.	TGCGCCAGCAGCTTGGCTGTCAGGGACTATGGCTACACCTTC	CASSLAVRDYGYTF
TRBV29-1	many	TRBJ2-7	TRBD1	TGCAGCGTTGACGCGGGACAGGGGGTGTACGAGCAGTACTTC	CSVDAGQGVYEQYF
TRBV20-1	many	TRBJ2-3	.	TGCAGTGCGGGGGACATTACCCGCACAGATACGCAGTATTTT	CSAGDITRTDTQYF
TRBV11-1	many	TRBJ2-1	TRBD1	TGTGCCAGCAGTTTCGAAATGGGACAGGGAAGGCAGTTTTTCAATGAGCAGTTCTTC	CASSFEMGQGRQFFNEQFF
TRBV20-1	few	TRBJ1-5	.	TGCAGTGCTAGAGATTTTGCGGCAGGGATCCCCAATCAGCCCCAGCATTTT	CSARDFAAGIPNQPQHF
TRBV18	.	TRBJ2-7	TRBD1	TGTGCCAGCTCACCGACAGGGCCCTACGAGCAGTACTTC	CASSPTGPYEQYF
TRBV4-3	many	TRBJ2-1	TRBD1	TGCGCCAGCAGCCAGCGGACAGGCTACAATGAGCAGTTCTTC	CASSQRTGYNEQFF
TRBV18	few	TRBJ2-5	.	TGTGCCAGCTCACCACTGCGGGGTGATAAAGAGACCCAGTACTTC	CASSPLRGDKETQYF
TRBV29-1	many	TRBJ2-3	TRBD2	TGCAGCGTTGGGACCGGGAGGGCCTCAGATACGCAGTATTTT	CSVGTGRASDTQYF
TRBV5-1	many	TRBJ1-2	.	TGCGCCAGCAGCTTGACCCACAACTATGGCTACACCTTC	CASSLTHNYGYTF
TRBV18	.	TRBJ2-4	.	TGTGCCAGCTCACCACCGGGGATAGCCAAAAACATTCAGTACTTC	CASSPPGIAKNIQYF
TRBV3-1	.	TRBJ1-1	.	TGTGCCAGCAGCCAAGGCCGCCGCGTCGGGAGTAGGGCTGAAGCTTTCTTT	CASSQGRRVGSRAEAFF
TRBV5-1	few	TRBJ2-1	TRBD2	TGCGCCAGCAGCTTTCATATTCCGGGACTAGCATTCGATGAGCAGTTCTTC	CASSFHIPGLAFDEQFF
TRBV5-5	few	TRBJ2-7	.	TGTGCCAGCAGCCCCTTTAGTCTGGCCTACGAGCAGTACTTC	CASSPFSLAYEQYF
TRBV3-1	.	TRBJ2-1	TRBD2	TGTGCCAGCAGCCCCGGAGCGGGGGAAGATATCTACAATGAGCAGTTCTTC	CASSPGAGEDIYNEQFF
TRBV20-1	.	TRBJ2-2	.	TGCAGTGCTAGAGTAAATCAGGCCGCCGGGGAGCTGTTTTTT	CSARVNQAAGELFF
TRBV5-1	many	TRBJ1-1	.	TGCGCCAGCAGCCTGGGACCGGGTCAAAACACTGAAGCTTTCTTT	CASSLGPGQNTEAFF